In its sample, the clone carrying this T cell receptor (beta chain) was seen once. The sample comes from a study of blood T cell repertoires in COVID-19. Using immunoSEQ multiplex PCR, the repertoire was profiled, and TCRdb retains in-frame clones only, with some absent. The sample has some 150,000 clones, roughly 90% seen once. Deletions cut 2 bases from V and 10 bases from J, with 12 bases between. CDR3 length: 13 amino acids. Germline loops: CDR1 KGHSH, CDR2 LQKENI. V gene TRBV18 combines with J gene TRBJ2-1; weak D call: TRBD1 (6 bases). The receptor comes from a woman aged 25 to 39 with acute COVID-19. Sequenced sample: PBMCs or T cells enriched from blood (not recorded which). CDR3 nucleotide sequence: TGTGCCAGCTCACCAGGGTATACAGGGGAGCAGTTCTTC. It translates to CASSPGYTGEQFF.